This TCR beta chain was sequenced during a study of blood T cell repertoires in COVID-19. The CDR3 has 14 residues. V shed 5 bases and J 5 bases; nucleotides not matched to a gene: 6. Germline loops: CDR1 SEHNR, CDR2 FQNEAQ (reference sequence). Original handling: Reference gene primer amplification in the assay estimated nucleated cell counts. Produced via immunoSEQ multiplex PCR; TCRdb's table is partial and in-frame only. From that table come the V and J calls and clone size; the DNA was used to work out D and trimming. The data show 70,000 to 80,000 clones, with more than 85% seen just once and around 5% held by the top ten. This clone has only one observation.

This chain connects TRBV7-9 to TRBJ2-5; 9 nucleotides align to TRBD1. The receptor's source is a woman aged 55-69 years with active COVID-19. Sequenced: peripheral blood. The CDR3 DNA follows: TGTGCCAGCAGCCTACAGGGGGCGCGGGAGACCCAGTACTTC. Protein: CASSLQGARETQYF.